This TCR beta chain appears in the sequencing data of a study of STAT5B mutations in CD4+ large granular lymphocyte leukemia. The CDR3 is 15 residues long. CDR1 MNHEY and CDR2 SVGAGI come from the germline V gene. Losses at the gene ends were 4 bases for V and 2 bases for J; bases not matched to a gene: 5. Libraries were prepared by immunoSEQ multiplex PCR; TCRdb keeps only in-frame clonotypes and omits some of them. This sample has roughly 32,000 clones, with approximately 91% found just once. The material sequenced was CD4+ T cells from blood buffy coats. The chain is built from TRBV6-5 and TRBJ2-7, with 10 bases matching TRBD1. The origin of this receptor is a human donor in good health. The DNA of the CDR3 is TGTGCCAGCAGTTCGACAGGGGGCAGCCCCTACGAGCAGTACTTC. Translated, it gives CASSSTGGSPYEQYF.